Presented here are 19 T cell receptor beta chains from one specimen sequenced in a study of beta chain features in type 1 diabetes. Since all of the isolated RNA was reverse transcribed, expressed TCRB transcripts were what got sequenced. This table comes from immunoSEQ multiplex PCR, and its TCRdb copy is limited to in-frame clones, with some not included. The sample consists of roughly 25,000 clones, approximately 74% of them appearing once. Material: Tregs from blood. The receptor set was obtained from a woman in her 40s in good health.

This clone was picked up a small number of times. This chain joins TRBV6-5 and TRBJ2-5; D may be TRBD2 (7 bases). V was pared by 1 base and J by 4 bases, with 16 bases between. Germline values: CDR1 MNHEY, CDR2 SVGAGI. The CDR3 covers 16 residues. CDR3 amino acids: CASSYWGRGEGETQYF. The DNA for the CDR3 is TGTGCCAGCAGTTACTGGGGGAGGGGGGAAGGAGAGACCCAGTACTTC.

This chain connects TRBV7-8 to TRBJ2-1, with D perhaps TRBD1 (5 bases). Trimming removed 1 base from V and 4 bases from J, with 8 bases in between. The CDR3 extends over 14 amino acids. Germline assignment: CDR1 SGHVS and CDR2 FQNEAQ. The CDR3 DNA reads TGTGCCAGCAGCTTAGGGGGCCTTTACAATGAGCAGTTCTTC. Protein: CASSLGGLYNEQFF.

This chain connects TRBV19 to TRBJ2-1, with D perhaps matching TRBD1 (6 bases). The CDR3 is made up of 14 amino acids. Germline lookup yields CDR1 LNHDA and CDR2 SQIVND (reference sequence). V dropped 6 bases and J dropped 8 bases, with 17 bases sitting between them. The CDR3 region is CASRGGRLGDEQFF. CDR3 bases: TGTGCCAGTAGAGGGGGTAGGCTGGGGGATGAGCAGTTCTTC. Drawing the rest from reference TRBV19 and TRBJ2-1, the complete variable domain is DGGITQSPKYLFRKEGQNVTLSCEQNLNHDAMYWYRQDPGQGLRLIYYSQIVNDFQKGDIAEGYSVSREKKESFPLTVTSAQKNPTAFYLCASRGGRLGDEQFFGPGTRLTVL.

The genes are TRBV6-6 and TRBJ2-3, with TRBD1 matching 9 bases. The CDR3 is 15 residues long. Per the germline V gene, CDR1 is MNHNY and CDR2 is SVGAGI (reference sequence). V gave up 6 bases and J gave up 3 bases; unmatched junction bases: 7. The CDR3 spells CASRPNRGQTDTQYF. DNA of the CDR3: TGTGCCAGCAGACCGAACAGGGGGCAGACAGATACGCAGTATTTT.

This clone was counted a few times. CDR3 in amino acids: CASSYSIARGYGYTF. The CDR3 DNA reads TGTGCCAGCAGTTACTCGATCGCAAGGGGATATGGCTACACCTTC. The rearrangement joins TRBV6-6 to TRBJ1-2; maybe TRBD1 (5 bases). Germline values: CDR1 MNHNY, CDR2 SVGAGI (reference sequence). Deletions cut 0 bases from V and 5 bases from J, with 13 bases between. The CDR3 contains 15 residues.

The chain is built from TRBV6-1 and TRBJ2-4; 7 bases are a match to TRBD2. Losses at the gene ends were 3 bases for V and 8 bases for J; bases not matched to a gene: 13. The CDR3 is 16 amino acids. Germline lookup yields CDR1 MNHNS and CDR2 SASEGT. CDR3 protein: CASSDWGGTREDIQYF. The DNA for the CDR3 is TGTGCCAGCAGTGATTGGGGGGGTACCCGGGAGGACATTCAGTACTTC.

CDR3 amino acids: CASSVQGSGETQYF. Here the CDR3 DNA reads TGTGCCAGCAGCGTCCAGGGATCAGGAGAGACCCAGTACTTC. The V and J genes are TRBV6-5 and TRBJ2-5; D may be TRBD1 (5 bases). Germline V gene sequence: CDR1 MNHEY, CDR2 SVGAGI. The CDR3 spans 14 residues. The V end was cut by 6 bases, the J end by 4 bases, with 15 bases between.

The rearrangement joins TRBV18 to TRBJ2-7; D is ambiguous. V was cut by 2 bases and J by 0 bases, with 5 bases left in between. The length of the CDR3 is 13 residues. Germline lookup yields CDR1 KGHSH and CDR2 LQKENI. Written as DNA, the CDR3 is TGTGCCAGCTCACCAGACTTCTCCTACGAGCAGTACTTC. Protein sequence: CASSPDFSYEQYF.

J is TRBJ1-1 and V is TRBV6-1, with D unclear. V shed 0 bases and J shed 0 bases, with 17 bases lying between them. The CDR3 spans 18 residues. Germline V gives CDR1 MNHNS, CDR2 SASEGT. The CDR3 loop reads CASSEALWRTGMNTEAFF. CDR3 bases: TGTGCCAGCAGTGAAGCGCTTTGGAGGACGGGCATGAACACTGAAGCTTTCTTT.

This chain links TRBV5-1 with TRBJ1-2, with D hard to call. CDR1 and CDR2 from the germline V gene are SGHRS and YFSETQ. The CDR3 is made up of 13 amino acids. V was pared by 0 bases and J by 9 bases, with 12 bases between. Here the CDR3 reads CASSLESEGRYTF. The CDR3 coding sequence is TGCGCCAGCAGCTTGGAGTCAGAGGGCCGCTACACCTTC.

The CDR3 protein is CASSYSRTGTYNEQFF. In nucleotides, the CDR3 is TGTGCCAGCAGTTACTCTCGGACAGGGACATACAATGAGCAGTTCTTC. The V and J genes are TRBV6-5 and TRBJ2-1, with 8 bases aligning to TRBD1. The V and J ends lost 0 bases and 4 bases, in that order; junction bases with no gene match: 5. This CDR3 comprises 16 residues. CDR1 MNHEY and CDR2 SVGAGI come from the germline V gene.

CDR3 sequence reads: CASSPRRGGALDTEAFF. CDR3 DNA: TGTGCCAGCAGCCCTAGGCGGGGGGGGGCGCTGGACACTGAAGCTTTCTTT. V gene TRBV9 combines with J gene TRBJ1-1, with a weak D call TRBD1 (6 bases). Germline-derived CDR1 and CDR2 are SGDLS and YYNGEE. CDR3 length: 17 residues. V was cut by 4 bases and J by 3 bases, with 22 bases left in between.

CDR3 DNA: TGTGCCAGCAGTCCAGGGCCAGATACGCAGTATTTT. Translated, it gives CASSPGPDTQYF. V gene TRBV6-6 combines with J gene TRBJ2-3; maybe TRBD1 (5 bases). The germline CDR1 and CDR2 sequences are MNHNY and SVGAGI (reference sequence). This CDR3 is 12 amino acids long. V shed 5 bases and J shed 4 bases, with 7 bases lying between them.

The chain employs TRBV7-2 and TRBJ2-3; D is ambiguous. The CDR3 has 13 residues. V was pared by 5 bases and J by 4 bases, with 10 bases between. The V gene's germline CDR1 is SGHTA and CDR2 FQGNSA. This CDR3 reads CASSPDSADTQYF. Here the CDR3 DNA reads TGTGCCAGCAGCCCTGATAGTGCAGATACGCAGTATTTT.

This clone was seen only once. V and J are TRBV18 and TRBJ1-1; 8 bases are shared with TRBD1. CDR3 length equals 19 residues. The germline V gene has CDR1 KGHSH and CDR2 LQKENI. Trimming removed 6 bases from V and 0 bases from J; junction bases left unmatched: 18. The CDR3 spells CASSRGQGLGPGLNTEAFF. The CDR3 region has the DNA TGTGCCAGCTCCCGCGGACAGGGTTTGGGCCCGGGTCTGAACACTGAAGCTTTCTTT.

The chain combines TRBV7-8 with TRBJ2-1; D ambiguous. Trimming removed 6 bases from V and 10 bases from J, with 10 bases in between. CDR3 length: 11 residues. Germline V lookup: CDR1 SGHVS, CDR2 FQNEAQ. The CDR3 bases are TGTGCCAGCAGTTGGCGGATGGAGCAGTTCTTC. Protein sequence: CASSWRMEQFF.

The chain recombines TRBV10-3 with TRBJ2-5, with D possibly matching TRBD2 (6 bases). The CDR3 loop spans 13 amino acids. Germline CDR1 ENHRY, CDR2 SYGVKD. V shed 10 bases and J shed 4 bases, with 16 bases lying between them. The CDR3 nucleotides read TGTGCCACCTTAAGGGGAGGAGGAGAGACCCAGTACTTC. Amino acid sequence: CATLRGGGETQYF.

The gene calls are TRBV29-1 and TRBJ2-3, with 8 bases matching TRBD2. This CDR3 is 13 amino acids long. In germline, CDR1 is SQVTM, CDR2 ANQGSEA. After removal of 4 bases from V and 4 bases from J, the junction contained 4 bases not matched to a gene. The CDR3 nucleotides read TGCAGCGTTGGGTTCGGGGGGGCAGATACGCAGTATTTT. This codes for CSVGFGGADTQYF.

This clone rates as medium-sized. The chain employs TRBV10-1 and TRBJ2-1; 10 bases match TRBD1. The J segment lost 4 bases and the V segment lost 4 bases, leaving 16 bases of the junction unmatched. Per germline, CDR1 WNHNN and CDR2 SYGVQD (reference sequence). This CDR3 spans 19 amino acids. The CDR3 is CASSGKGPGDRGVYNEQFF. The CDR3 nucleotides are TGCGCCAGCAGTGGGAAGGGGCCAGGGGACAGGGGTGTTTACAATGAGCAGTTCTTC.